What follows are 23 T cell receptor beta chains derived from one specimen sequenced in a study of blood T cell repertoires in COVID-19. The assay was immunoSEQ multiplex PCR, and TCRdb's table has in-frame clones only and misses some. The sample contains around 250,000 clones, around 90% of which appear only once. Sequenced material: peripheral blood. These receptors were obtained from a human donor in a cohort sampled during active COVID-19.

The chain joins TRBV24-1 to TRBJ2-7, with 8 bases aligning to TRBD2. Trimming at V came to 9 bases and at J to 5 bases, leaving 11 bases not matched to a gene. CDR1 and CDR2 from the germline V gene are KGHDR and SFDVKD. This CDR3 is built from 14 residues. The CDR3 sequence is CATASGKREHEQYF. The CDR3 DNA follows: TGTGCCACCGCCTCGGGTAAGCGGGAGCACGAGCAGTACTTC.

The rearrangement joins TRBV7-6 to TRBJ2-7; D is possibly TRBD2 (5 bases). This CDR3 comprises 15 residues. Germline CDR1 and CDR2: SGHVS and FNYEAQ. Trimming left V 3 bases short and J 1 base short, with 13 bases between. The CDR3 loop is CASSFTADVSYEQYF. The DNA of the CDR3 is TGTGCCAGCAGCTTCACAGCGGACGTATCCTACGAGCAGTACTTC. The whole variable domain, filled in from reference TRBV7-6 and TRBJ2-7, reads GAGVSQSPRYKVTKRGQDVALRCDPISGHVSLYWYRQALGQGPEFLTYFNYEAQQDKSGLPNDRFSAERPEGSISTLTIQRTEQRDSAMYRCASSFTADVSYEQYFGPGTRLTVT.

The chain is built from TRBV28 and TRBJ2-7; maybe TRBD1 (5 bases). CDR1 is MDHEN and CDR2 is SYDVKM in the germline V gene. V lost 6 bases to trimming and J lost 1 base, with 13 bases between them. CDR3 size: 14 residues. The CDR3 loop reads CASSLPAGSYEQYF. The CDR3, as DNA: TGTGCCAGCAGCCTACCCGCAGGGTCCTACGAGCAGTACTTC.

This clone was recorded a few times. The chain joins TRBV7-9 to TRBJ1-5; 11 positions agree with TRBD1. CDR3 size: 15 residues. V lost 4 bases, J lost 5 bases, and 4 bases stayed unmatched. Germline V gene lookup returns CDR1 SEHNR and CDR2 FQNEAQ (reference sequence). CDR3 in amino acids: CASSSGQGEDQPQHF. The CDR3 DNA follows: TGTGCCAGCAGCTCGGGACAGGGGGAGGATCAGCCCCAGCATTTT.

This chain links TRBV19 with TRBJ2-7; 10 bases align to TRBD2. CDR3 length: 15 amino acids. The trim removed 7 bases at V and 4 bases at J, leaving 10 bases unmatched. Germline assignment: CDR1 LNHDA and CDR2 SQIVND (reference sequence). CDR3 sequence: CASIRGTSAFYEQYF. CDR3 nucleotide sequence: TGTGCCAGTATCCGCGGGACTAGCGCCTTTTACGAGCAGTACTTC.

V and J are TRBV5-8 and TRBJ1-5, with D uncertain. This CDR3 contains 14 residues. Trimming took 4 bases from V and 0 from J, leaving 8 bases between them. Germline assignment: CDR1 SGHTS and CDR2 YDEGEE. The CDR3 DNA sequence: TGTGCCAGCAGCCGGGGAGATAGCAATCAGCCCCAGCATTTT. Translation: CASSRGDSNQPQHF.

The chain has TRBV3-1 (or the pseudogene TRBV3-2) and TRBJ2-1; 8 nucleotides match TRBD2. CDR3 length equals 15 residues. Looked up from germline, CDR1 is LGHDT and CDR2 is YNNKEL (reference sequence). J lost 9 bases, V lost 0 bases, and 7 bases had no gene match. The CDR3 DNA follows: TGTGCCAGCAGCCAAGAGTCTAGCGGGCGGAGTGAGCAGTTCTTC. Protein: CASSQESSGRSEQFF.

The chain recombines TRBV7-9 with TRBJ2-7, with D possibly TRBD2 on 5 matching bases. V was clipped by 8 bases and J by 6 bases, with 8 bases between them. Per germline, CDR1 SEHNR and CDR2 FQNEAQ (reference sequence). The CDR3 spans 10 residues. The CDR3 protein is CASVGSEQYF. The CDR3 DNA follows: TGTGCCAGCGTGGGGAGCGAGCAGTACTTC.

The gene calls are TRBV12-3 or TRBV12-4 and TRBJ2-7, with D uncertain. The V and J ends lost 4 bases and 3 bases respectively, with 4 bases between them. The CDR3 loop spans 11 amino acids. This chain's CDR3 is CASSSVYEQYF. The CDR3 region has the DNA TGTGCCAGCAGTTCTGTCTACGAGCAGTACTTC.

The V and J genes are TRBV27 and TRBJ2-5; D unresolved. Germline assignment: CDR1 MNHEY and CDR2 SMNVEV (reference sequence). The CDR3 is made up of 10 amino acids. The CDR3 DNA reads TGTCCCTCCGGGTTAGAGACCCAGTACTTC. This gives the protein CPSGLETQYF.

This chain uses TRBV19 with TRBJ1-3; 7 bases align to TRBD1. The CDR3 is 15 amino acids. CDR1 is LNHDA, CDR2 SQIVND, per germline (reference sequence). The V segment lost 7 bases and the J segment 0 bases; nucleotides outside the gene matches: 6. This CDR3 is CASNRQGSSGNTIYF. The CDR3 nucleotides are TGTGCCAGTAATCGACAGGGATCCTCTGGAAACACCATATATTTT.

The CDR3 coding sequence is TGTGCCAGCAGACACGACACATTCTATGGCTACACCTTC. Encoded protein: CASRHDTFYGYTF. The chain links TRBV12-3 or TRBV12-4 to TRBJ1-2; no clear D gene. Deletions cut 6 bases from V and 4 bases from J, with 12 bases between. This CDR3 contains 13 residues.

A single count supports this clone. This chain connects TRBV7-8 to TRBJ2-3; 7 positions match TRBD2. The ends lost 5 bases at V and 0 bases at J; junction bases unmatched: 8. This CDR3 comprises 16 residues. Per the germline V gene, CDR1 is SGHVS and CDR2 is FQNEAQ. CDR3 residues: CASSMRRGSSTDTQYF. The CDR3 nucleotides read TGTGCCAGCAGCATGAGACGCGGGAGTAGCACAGATACGCAGTATTTT.

The count of this clone is one. The genes are TRBV28 and TRBJ2-1; 11 bases map to TRBD2. Germline CDR1 is MDHEN and CDR2 is SYDVKM. V lost 3 bases to trimming and J lost 8 bases; unmatched junction nucleotides: 3. The CDR3 has 14 residues. Written as DNA, the CDR3 is TGTGCCAGCAGTTTTAGCGGGAGGGCCTATGAGCAGTTCTTC. It yields the protein CASSFSGRAYEQFF.

The chain combines TRBV28 with TRBJ2-7; D uncertain. V was trimmed by 4 bases and J by 4 bases, leaving 11 bases between them. Germline CDR1 and CDR2: MDHEN and SYDVKM. The CDR3 is 13 residues long. CDR3 residues: CASSSSSRYEQYF. CDR3 nucleotides: TGTGCCAGCAGTTCATCATCGAGGTACGAGCAGTACTTC.

The chain is built from TRBV3-1 (or the pseudogene TRBV3-2) and TRBJ1-3; TRBD1 is a possible D gene (5 bases). V gave up 0 bases and J gave up 3 bases, with 12 bases separating them. This CDR3 is built from 16 residues. Looked up from germline, CDR1 is LGHDT and CDR2 is YNNKEL (reference sequence). For the CDR3, the DNA is TGTGCCAGCAGCCAAGATCTAGGGGCTAGTGGAAACACCATATATTTT. Translating gives CASSQDLGASGNTIYF.

The rearrangement links TRBV7-2 to TRBJ2-7, with 13 bases matching TRBD2. The CDR3 is 16 amino acids. Looked up from germline, CDR1 is SGHTA and CDR2 is FQGNSA. Trimming cost V 6 bases and J 1 base; bases outside gene matches: 6. CDR3 sequence reads: CASRQGLAGVSYEQYF. The CDR3 DNA is TGTGCCAGCAGACAAGGACTAGCGGGGGTTTCCTACGAGCAGTACTTC.

In its sample, this clone was seen a few times. V and J are TRBV6-6 and TRBJ2-7; 16 nucleotides align to TRBD2. Trimming at V came to 5 bases and at J to 4 bases, leaving 14 bases not matched to a gene. The CDR3 extends over 19 amino acids. Germline V lookup: CDR1 MNHNY, CDR2 SVGAGI (reference sequence). CDR3 protein: CASSRDPGLAGGTLYEQYF. The CDR3 bases are TGTGCCAGCAGTCGCGATCCGGGACTAGCGGGAGGGACTCTGTACGAGCAGTACTTC.

The chain uses TRBV9 and TRBJ2-7, with 12 bases identical to TRBD1. This CDR3 contains 16 residues. CDR1 is SGDLS and CDR2 is YYNGEE in the germline V gene. Trimming removed 3 bases from V and 7 bases from J; junction bases left unmatched: 11. This chain's CDR3 is CASSADPGQGAREQYF. The CDR3 DNA reads TGTGCCAGCAGCGCCGATCCGGGACAGGGGGCGAGAGAGCAGTACTTC.

V gene TRBV7-8 combines with J gene TRBJ1-3, with 7 bases aligning to TRBD1. Per germline, CDR1 SGHVS and CDR2 FQNEAQ. V lost 6 bases and J lost 2; bases outside the gene matches: 10. The CDR3 length is 16 residues. The CDR3 bases are TGTGCCAGCAGTCGGAGGACAGGTGATCCTGGAAACACCATATATTTT. Translated, it gives CASSRRTGDPGNTIYF.

This sequence joins TRBV6-2 or TRBV6-3 and TRBJ1-2; no reliable D call. The CDR3 spans 14 residues. V lost 6 bases and J 4 bases, leaving 15 bases between the germline ends. Per the germline V gene, CDR1 is MNHEY and CDR2 is SVGEGT. The CDR3 sequence: CASSPGPSGYGYTF. CDR3 coding DNA: TGTGCCAGCAGCCCCGGTCCCTCTGGCTATGGCTACACCTTC.

The chain has TRBV10-1 and TRBJ2-7; 7 positions agree with TRBD1. This CDR3 region has 14 residues. The V and J ends lost 6 bases and 2 bases, in that order; junction bases with no gene match: 7. The germline gives CDR1 WNHNN, CDR2 SYGVQD (reference sequence). The chain's CDR3 is CASSFGTVPYEQYF. The CDR3 coding sequence is TGCGCCAGCAGCTTCGGGACAGTACCCTACGAGCAGTACTTC.

The V gene is TRBV19, the J gene TRBJ1-6; D call uncertain. In germline, CDR1 is LNHDA, CDR2 SQIVND (reference sequence). CDR3 length: 15 amino acids. The V end lost 1 base, the J end lost 4 bases, and 8 bases lay between the germline ends. As DNA, the CDR3 is TGTGCCAGTAGTATAGTCGAGACATATAATTCACCCCTCCACTTT. It translates to CASSIVETYNSPLHF.